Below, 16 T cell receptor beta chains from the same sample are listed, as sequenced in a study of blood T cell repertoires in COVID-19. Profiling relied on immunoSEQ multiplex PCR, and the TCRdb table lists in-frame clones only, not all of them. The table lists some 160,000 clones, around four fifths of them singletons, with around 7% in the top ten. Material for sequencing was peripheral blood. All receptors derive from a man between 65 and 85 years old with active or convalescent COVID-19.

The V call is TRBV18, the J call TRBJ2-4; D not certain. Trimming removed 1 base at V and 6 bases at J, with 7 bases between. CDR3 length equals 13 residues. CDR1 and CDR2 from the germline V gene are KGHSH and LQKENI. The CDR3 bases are TGTGCCAGCTCACCACGATCGGGAAACATTCAGTACTTC. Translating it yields CASSPRSGNIQYF.

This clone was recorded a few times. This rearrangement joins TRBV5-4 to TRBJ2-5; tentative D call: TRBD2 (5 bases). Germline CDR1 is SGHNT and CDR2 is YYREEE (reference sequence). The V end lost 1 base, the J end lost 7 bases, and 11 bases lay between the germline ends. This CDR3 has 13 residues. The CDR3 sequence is CASSLYGMGTQYF. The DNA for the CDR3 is TGTGCCAGCAGCTTGTACGGGATGGGGACCCAGTACTTC.

The DNA of the CDR3 is TGTGCCTGGAGTGGGAGGGAGTCCTACAATGAGCAGTTCTTC. Amino acids: CAWSGRESYNEQFF. The chain carries TRBV30 and TRBJ2-1; D might be TRBD2 (6 bases). Germline V gene lookup returns CDR1 GTSNPN and CDR2 SVGIG (reference sequence). The germline V and J ends were trimmed by 1 base and 1 base, with 8 bases remaining between them. The CDR3 sequence is 14 residues long.

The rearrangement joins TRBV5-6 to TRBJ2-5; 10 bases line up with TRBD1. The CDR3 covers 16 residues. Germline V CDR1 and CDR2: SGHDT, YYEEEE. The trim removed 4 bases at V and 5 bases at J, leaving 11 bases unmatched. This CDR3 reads CASSPLPGTGVETQYF. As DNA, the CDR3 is TGTGCCAGCAGCCCCCTCCCCGGGACAGGGGTTGAGACCCAGTACTTC.

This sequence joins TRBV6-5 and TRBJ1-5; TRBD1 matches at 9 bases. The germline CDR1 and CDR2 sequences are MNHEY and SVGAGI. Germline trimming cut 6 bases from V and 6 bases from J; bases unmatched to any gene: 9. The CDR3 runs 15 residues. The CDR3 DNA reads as TGTGCCAGCAGGAGAAGGACAGGGGCTGCTCAGCCCCAGCATTTT. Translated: CASRRRTGAAQPQHF.

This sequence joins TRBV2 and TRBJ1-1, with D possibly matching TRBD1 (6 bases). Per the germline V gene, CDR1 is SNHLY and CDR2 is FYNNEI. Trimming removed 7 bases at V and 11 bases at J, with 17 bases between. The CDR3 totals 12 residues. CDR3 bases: TGTGCCAGCACCCCGGACAGCCGAGACGCTTTCTTT. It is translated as CASTPDSRDAFF.

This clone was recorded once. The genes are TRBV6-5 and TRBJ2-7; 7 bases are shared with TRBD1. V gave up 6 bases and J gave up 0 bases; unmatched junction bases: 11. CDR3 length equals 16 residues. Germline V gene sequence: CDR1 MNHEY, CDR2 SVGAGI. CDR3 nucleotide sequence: TGTGCCAGCAGCTACCCCACAGGGGCTAACTCCTACGAGCAGTACTTC. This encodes CASSYPTGANSYEQYF.

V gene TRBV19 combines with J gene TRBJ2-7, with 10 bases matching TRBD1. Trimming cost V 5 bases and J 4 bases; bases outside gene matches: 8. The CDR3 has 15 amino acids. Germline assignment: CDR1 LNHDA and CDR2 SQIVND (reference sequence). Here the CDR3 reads CASSAPGQGRYEQYF. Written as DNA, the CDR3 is TGTGCCAGTAGTGCACCGGGACAGGGGAGATACGAGCAGTACTTC.

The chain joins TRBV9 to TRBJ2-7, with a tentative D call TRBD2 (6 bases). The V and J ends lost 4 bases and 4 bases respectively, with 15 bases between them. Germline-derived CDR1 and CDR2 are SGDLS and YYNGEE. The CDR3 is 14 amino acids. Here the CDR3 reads CASSIRRDGYEQYF. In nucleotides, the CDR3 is TGTGCCAGCAGCATAAGGCGGGACGGTTACGAGCAGTACTTC.

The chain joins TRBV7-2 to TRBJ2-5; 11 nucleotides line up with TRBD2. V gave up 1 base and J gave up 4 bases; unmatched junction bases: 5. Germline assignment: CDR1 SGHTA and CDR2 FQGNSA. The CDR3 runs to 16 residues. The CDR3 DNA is TGTGCCAGCAGCTTAGGGATAGCGGGGGGGAGAGAGACCCAGTACTTC. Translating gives CASSLGIAGGRETQYF.

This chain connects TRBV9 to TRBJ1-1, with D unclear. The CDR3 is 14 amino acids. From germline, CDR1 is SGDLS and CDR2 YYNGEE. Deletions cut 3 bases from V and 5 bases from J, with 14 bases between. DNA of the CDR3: TGTGCCAGCAGCGCGATGGAGCGGGTAACTGAAGCTTTCTTT. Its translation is CASSAMERVTEAFF.

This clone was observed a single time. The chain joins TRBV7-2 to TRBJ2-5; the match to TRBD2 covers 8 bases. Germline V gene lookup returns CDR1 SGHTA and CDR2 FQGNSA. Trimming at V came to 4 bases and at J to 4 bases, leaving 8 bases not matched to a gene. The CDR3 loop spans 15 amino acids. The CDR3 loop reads CASSYQRGSGETQYF. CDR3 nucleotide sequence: TGTGCCAGCAGCTATCAGCGGGGGAGCGGAGAGACCCAGTACTTC.

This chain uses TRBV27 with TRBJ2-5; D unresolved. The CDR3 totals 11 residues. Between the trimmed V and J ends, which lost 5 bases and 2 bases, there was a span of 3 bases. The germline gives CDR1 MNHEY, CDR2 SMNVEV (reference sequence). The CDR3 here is CASSHQETQYF. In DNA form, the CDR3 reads TGTGCCAGCAGTCATCAAGAGACCCAGTACTTC.

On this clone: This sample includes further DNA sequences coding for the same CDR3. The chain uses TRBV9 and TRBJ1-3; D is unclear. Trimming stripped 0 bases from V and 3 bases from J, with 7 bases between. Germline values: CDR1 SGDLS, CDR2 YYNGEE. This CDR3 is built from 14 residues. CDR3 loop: CASSVGGNGNTIYF. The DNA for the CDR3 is TGTGCCAGCAGCGTAGGAGGGAATGGAAACACCATATATTTT.

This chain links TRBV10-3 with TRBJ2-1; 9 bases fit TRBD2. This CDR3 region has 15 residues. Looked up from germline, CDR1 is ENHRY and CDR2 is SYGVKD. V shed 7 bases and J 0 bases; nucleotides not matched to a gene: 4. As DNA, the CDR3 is TGTGCCATCAATCCGGGACTAGCCTCCTACAATGAGCAGTTCTTC. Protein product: CAINPGLASYNEQFF.

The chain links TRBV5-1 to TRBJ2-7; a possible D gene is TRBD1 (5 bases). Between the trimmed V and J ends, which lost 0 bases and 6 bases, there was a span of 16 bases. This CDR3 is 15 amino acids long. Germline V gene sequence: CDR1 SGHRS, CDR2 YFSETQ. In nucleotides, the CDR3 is TGCGCCAGCAGCTTGGGGTTGATAGGGGCTTCCGAGCAGTACTTC. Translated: CASSLGLIGASEQYF.